This T cell receptor (beta chain) was recorded in a study of blood T cell repertoires in COVID-19. As originally analysed: Estimation of nucleated cell counts was performed using reference gene primer amplification. Repertoires were generated with immunoSEQ multiplex PCR, while TCRdb's copy carries only in-frame clones and drops some. V and J calls and clone size are those listed in that table; D and trimming were worked out from the DNA. The sample lists fewer than 150,000 clones, about 89% occurring once. The TCR was taken from a woman in her 70s with acute or convalescent COVID-19. The specimen was peripheral blood.

The CDR3 DNA reads TGCGCCAGCAGCGACACAGGGACCCTCACAGATACGCAGTATTTT. It is translated as CASSDTGTLTDTQYF. The rearrangement links TRBV5-1 to TRBJ2-3; possibly TRBD1 for D (6 bases). Trimming took 4 bases from V and 2 from J, leaving 14 bases between them. Germline V gene data show CDR1 as SGHRS and CDR2 as YFSETQ. CDR3 length: 15 amino acids.